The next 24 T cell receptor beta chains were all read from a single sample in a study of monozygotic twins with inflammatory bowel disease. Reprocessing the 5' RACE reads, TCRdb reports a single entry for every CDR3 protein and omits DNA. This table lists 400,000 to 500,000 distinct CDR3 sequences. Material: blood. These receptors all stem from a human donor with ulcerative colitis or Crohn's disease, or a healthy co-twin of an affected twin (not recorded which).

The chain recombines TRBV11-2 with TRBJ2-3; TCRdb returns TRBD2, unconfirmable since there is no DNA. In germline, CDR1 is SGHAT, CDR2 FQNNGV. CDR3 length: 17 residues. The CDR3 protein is CASSSLLTSGATDTQYF.

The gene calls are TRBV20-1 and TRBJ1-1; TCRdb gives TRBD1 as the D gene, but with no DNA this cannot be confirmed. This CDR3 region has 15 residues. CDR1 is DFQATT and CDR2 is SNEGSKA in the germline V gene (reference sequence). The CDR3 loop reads CSARRPLGRNTEAFF.

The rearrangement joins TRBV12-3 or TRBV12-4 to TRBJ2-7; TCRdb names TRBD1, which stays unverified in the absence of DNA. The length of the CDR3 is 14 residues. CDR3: CASSFFDRDNEQYF.

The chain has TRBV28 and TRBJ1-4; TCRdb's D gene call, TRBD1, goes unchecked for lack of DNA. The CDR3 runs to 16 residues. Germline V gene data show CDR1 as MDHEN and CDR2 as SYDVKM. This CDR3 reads CASSPIGINAPGKLFF.

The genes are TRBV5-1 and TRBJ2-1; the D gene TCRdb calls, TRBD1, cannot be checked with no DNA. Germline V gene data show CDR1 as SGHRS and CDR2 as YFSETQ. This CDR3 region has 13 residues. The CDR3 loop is CASSLGGADEQFF.

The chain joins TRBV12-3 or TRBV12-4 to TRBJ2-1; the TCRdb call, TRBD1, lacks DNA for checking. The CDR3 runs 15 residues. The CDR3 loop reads CASSSNGRVANEQFF.

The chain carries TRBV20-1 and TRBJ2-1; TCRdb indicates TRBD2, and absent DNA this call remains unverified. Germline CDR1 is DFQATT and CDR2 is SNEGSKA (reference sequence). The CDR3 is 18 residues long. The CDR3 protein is CSARRGLAGVKSYNEQFF.

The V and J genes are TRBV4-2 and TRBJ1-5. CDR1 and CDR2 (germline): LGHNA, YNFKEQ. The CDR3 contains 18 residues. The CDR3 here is CASSQVGTPTRSNQPQHF.

CDR3 in amino acids: CASQLLAGGRVNEQFF. The chain combines TRBV19 with TRBJ2-1; TCRdb's D call, TRBD2, is unchecked because there is no DNA. The CDR3 extends over 16 amino acids. Germline loops: CDR1 LNHDA, CDR2 SQIVND (reference sequence).

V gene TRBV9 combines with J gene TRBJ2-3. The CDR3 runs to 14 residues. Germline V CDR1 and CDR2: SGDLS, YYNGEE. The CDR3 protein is CASSVAAGTDTQYF.

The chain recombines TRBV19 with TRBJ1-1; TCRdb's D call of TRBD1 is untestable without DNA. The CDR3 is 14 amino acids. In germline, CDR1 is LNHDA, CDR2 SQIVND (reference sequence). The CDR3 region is CASSRETGNTEAFF.

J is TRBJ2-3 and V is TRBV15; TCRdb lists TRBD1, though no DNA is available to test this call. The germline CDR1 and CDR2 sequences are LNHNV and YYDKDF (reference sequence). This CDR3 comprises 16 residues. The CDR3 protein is CATSKRTGGNADTQYF.

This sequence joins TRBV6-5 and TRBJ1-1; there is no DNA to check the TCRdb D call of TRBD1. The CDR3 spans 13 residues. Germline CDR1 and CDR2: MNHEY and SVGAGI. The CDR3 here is CATYRGPNTEAFF.

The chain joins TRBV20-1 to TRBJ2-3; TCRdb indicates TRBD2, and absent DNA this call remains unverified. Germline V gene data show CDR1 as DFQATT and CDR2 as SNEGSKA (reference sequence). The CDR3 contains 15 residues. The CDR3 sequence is CSAGTSGGQGDTQYF.

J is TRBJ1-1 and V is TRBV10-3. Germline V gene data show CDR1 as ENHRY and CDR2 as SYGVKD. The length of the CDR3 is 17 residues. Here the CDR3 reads CAISERTAENQRAEAFF.

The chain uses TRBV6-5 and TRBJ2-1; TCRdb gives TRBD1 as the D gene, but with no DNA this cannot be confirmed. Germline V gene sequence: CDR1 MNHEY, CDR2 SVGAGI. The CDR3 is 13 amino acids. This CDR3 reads CASSYNPGVEQFF.

This CDR3 is CASSFTSGGYNEQFF. This rearrangement joins TRBV5-1 to TRBJ2-1; TCRdb reports TRBD2, a call that lacks DNA to check it against. This CDR3 region has 15 residues. Per germline, CDR1 SGHRS and CDR2 YFSETQ.

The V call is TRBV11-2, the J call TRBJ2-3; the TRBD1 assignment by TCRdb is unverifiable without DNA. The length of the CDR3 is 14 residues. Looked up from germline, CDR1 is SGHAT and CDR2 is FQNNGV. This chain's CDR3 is CASSFAGVSDTQYF.

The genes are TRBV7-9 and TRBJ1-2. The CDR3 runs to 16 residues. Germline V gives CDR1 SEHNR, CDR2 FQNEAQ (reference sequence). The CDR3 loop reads CASSLSAIANYEGYTF.

The CDR3 sequence: CASSQSPGVGYTF. This sequence joins TRBV12-3 or TRBV12-4 and TRBJ1-2; the D gene TCRdb calls, TRBD1, cannot be checked with no DNA. This CDR3 comprises 13 residues.

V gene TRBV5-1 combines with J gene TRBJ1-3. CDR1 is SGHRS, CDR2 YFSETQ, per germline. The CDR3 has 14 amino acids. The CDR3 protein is CASSPLNSGNTIYF.

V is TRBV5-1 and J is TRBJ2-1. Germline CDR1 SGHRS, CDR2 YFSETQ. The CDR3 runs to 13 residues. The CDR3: CASSLPSGFEQFF.

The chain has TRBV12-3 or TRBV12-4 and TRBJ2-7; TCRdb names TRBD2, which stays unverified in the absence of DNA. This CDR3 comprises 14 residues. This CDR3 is CASSFPAVKWEQYF.

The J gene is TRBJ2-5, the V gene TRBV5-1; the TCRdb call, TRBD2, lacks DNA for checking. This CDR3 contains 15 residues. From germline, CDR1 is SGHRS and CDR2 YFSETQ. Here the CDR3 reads CASSISVAGGETQYF.